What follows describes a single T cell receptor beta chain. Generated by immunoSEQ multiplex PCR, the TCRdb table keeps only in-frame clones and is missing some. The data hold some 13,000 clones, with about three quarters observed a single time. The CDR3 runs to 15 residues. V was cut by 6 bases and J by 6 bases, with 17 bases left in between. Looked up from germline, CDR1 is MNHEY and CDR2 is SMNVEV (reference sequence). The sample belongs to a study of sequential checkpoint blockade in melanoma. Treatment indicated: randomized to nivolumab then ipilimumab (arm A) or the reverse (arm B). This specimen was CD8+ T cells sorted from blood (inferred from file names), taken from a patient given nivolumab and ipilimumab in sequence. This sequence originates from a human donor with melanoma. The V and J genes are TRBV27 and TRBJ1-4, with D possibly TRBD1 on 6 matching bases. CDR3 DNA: TGTGCCAGCAGCTTGACCGGGACATCGTATGAAAAACTGTTTTTT. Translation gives CASSLTGTSYEKLFF.